The 9 T cell receptor beta chains presented below share a single source sample, sequenced in a study of blood T cell repertoires in COVID-19. Measured with immunoSEQ multiplex PCR; TCRdb has only the in-frame clones, and not every one. The sample includes approximately 100,000 clones, approximately 92% of them seen just once. Sequencing input: peripheral blood. The receptors stem from a man in his fifties with active COVID-19.

V gene TRBV18 combines with J gene TRBJ2-6; possible D gene TRBD1, 5 bases. Looked up from germline, CDR1 is KGHSH and CDR2 is LQKENI. Trimming shortened V by 0 bases and J by 2 bases, and 5 bases separated the two germline ends. CDR3 length: 15 amino acids. CDR3: CASSPPGAGANVLTF. The CDR3 DNA reads as TGTGCCAGCTCACCACCAGGGGCTGGGGCCAACGTCCTGACTTTC. The variable domain in full, completed from reference TRBV18 and TRBJ2-6, reads NAGVMQNPRHLVRRRGQEARLRCSPMKGHSHVYWYRQLPEEGLKFMVYLQKENIIDESGMPKERFSAEFPKEGPSILRIQQVVRGDSAAYFCASSPPGAGANVLTFGAGSRLTVL.

The chain has TRBV3-1 (or the pseudogene TRBV3-2) and TRBJ1-6; D remains ambiguous. Germline-derived CDR1 and CDR2 are LGHDT and YNNKEL (reference sequence). The CDR3 runs 16 residues. V gave up 3 bases and J gave up 9 bases, with 18 bases separating them. The CDR3 reads CASSHPQSSSSSPLHF. The CDR3, as DNA: TGTGCCAGCAGCCATCCCCAATCGAGTTCTTCTTCACCCCTCCACTTT.

The CDR3 loop reads CASSYSGSEQFF. CDR3 nucleotide sequence: TGTGCCAGCAGTTACTCTGGCAGTGAGCAGTTCTTC. The chain combines TRBV6-5 with TRBJ2-1; D is unresolved. The germline V and J ends were trimmed by 0 bases and 9 bases, with 6 bases remaining between them. The CDR3 is 12 residues long. Looked up from germline, CDR1 is MNHEY and CDR2 is SVGAGI.

The chain joins TRBV6-2 or TRBV6-3 to TRBJ2-3; no reliable D call. Trimming removed 2 bases at V and 2 bases at J, with 11 bases between. The CDR3 spans 15 residues. Germline CDR1 is MNHEY and CDR2 is SVGEGT. CDR3 in amino acids: CASSYGQKDTDTQYF. CDR3 DNA sequence: TGTGCCAGCAGTTACGGCCAGAAAGACACAGATACGCAGTATTTT.

V usage is TRBV10-3 and J usage is TRBJ2-5; the match to TRBD1 covers 9 bases. This CDR3 is built from 14 residues. J lost 0 bases, V lost 6 bases, and 2 bases had no gene match. From germline, CDR1 is ENHRY and CDR2 SYGVKD. CDR3: CAISRDRDQETQYF. The CDR3, as DNA: TGTGCCATCAGCCGGGACAGGGACCAAGAGACCCAGTACTTC.

This chain connects TRBV10-2 to TRBJ2-7, with 8 bases that match TRBD1. There are 15 residues in the CDR3. The J segment lost 4 bases and the V segment lost 6 bases, leaving 11 bases of the junction unmatched. The germline V gene encodes CDR1 WSHSY and CDR2 SAAADI. As DNA, the CDR3 is TGCGCCAGCAGCGAGCAGGGGGCGAGTACATACGAGCAGTACTTC. As protein: CASSEQGASTYEQYF.

This chain links TRBV2 with TRBJ1-5; a possible D gene is TRBD1 (6 bases). Trimming took 4 bases from V and 7 from J, leaving 14 bases between them. The CDR3 is 14 amino acids. Germline V gene data show CDR1 as SNHLY and CDR2 as FYNNEI. CDR3 DNA sequence: TGTGCCAGCAGTGGCGGGGGCAGCGGGCAGCCCCAGCATTTT. Its protein product is CASSGGGSGQPQHF. Using reference TRBV2 and TRBJ1-5 for the parts outside the CDR3, the full variable domain is EPEVTQTPSHQVTQMGQEVILRCVPISNHLYFYWYRQILGQKVEFLVSFYNNEISEKSEIFDDQFSVERPDGSNFTLKIRSTKLEDSAMYFCASSGGGSGQPQHFGDGTRLSIL.

The gene calls are TRBV30 and TRBJ2-7, with TRBD2 as a possible D gene (6 bases). The CDR3 sequence is 14 residues long. The V gene lost 1 base and the J gene lost 5 bases, with 15 bases spanning the gap. Per the germline V gene, CDR1 is GTSNPN and CDR2 is SVGIG (reference sequence). The CDR3 DNA sequence: TGTGCCTGGAGTGAGGGAGGAAGGAGGAACGAGCAGTACTTC. This translates into CAWSEGGRRNEQYF.

This clone was seen a single time. The V gene is TRBV5-5, the J gene TRBJ2-1; the match to TRBD2 covers 9 bases. CDR3 length equals 20 residues. Per the germline V gene, CDR1 is SGHKS and CDR2 is YYEKEE (reference sequence). Trimming at V came to 2 bases and at J to 3 bases, leaving 18 bases not matched to a gene. The CDR3 loop reads CASSLGFRIIAGALYNEQFF. The DNA of the CDR3 is TGTGCCAGCAGCTTAGGGTTTCGGATAATAGCGGGAGCGCTCTACAATGAGCAGTTCTTC. The whole variable domain, remainder taken from reference TRBV5-5 and TRBJ2-1, is DAGVTQSPTHLIKTRGQQVTLRCSPISGHKSVSWYQQVLGQGPQFIFQYYEKEERGRGNFPDRFSARQFPNYSSELNVNALLLGDSALYLCASSLGFRIIAGALYNEQFFGPGTRLTVL.